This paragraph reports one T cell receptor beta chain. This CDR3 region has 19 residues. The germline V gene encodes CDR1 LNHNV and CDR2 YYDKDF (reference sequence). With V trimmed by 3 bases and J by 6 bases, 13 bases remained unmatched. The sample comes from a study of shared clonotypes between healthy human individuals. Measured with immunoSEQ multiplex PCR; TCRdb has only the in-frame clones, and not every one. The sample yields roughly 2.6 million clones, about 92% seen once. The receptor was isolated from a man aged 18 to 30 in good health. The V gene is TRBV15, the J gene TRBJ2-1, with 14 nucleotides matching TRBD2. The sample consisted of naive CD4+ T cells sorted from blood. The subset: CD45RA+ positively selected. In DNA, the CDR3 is TGTGCCACCAGCAGCGTACGGACTAGCGGGAGGCGAGGGGTCAATGAGCAGTTCTTC. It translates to CATSSVRTSGRRGVNEQFF.